Below are 26 T cell receptor beta chains sequenced from a single sample in a study of shared clonotypes between healthy human individuals (dated by TCRdb to the early 2020s). The library was prepared using the immunoSEQ multiplex PCR assay. Sourced from immuneACCESS, this table was stored by TCRdb with only in-frame sequences that have V and J called. A share of the clones is absent; for the studies checked, an unresolved V gene accounts for under half, and the remainder has no known explanation. A total of some 2,100,000 clones appear in this sample, 85% to 95% of them only once. The top ten constitute over 1.5% of the sample. For the CD8 naive samples, CD45RO-negative cells were positively selected for CCR7, yielding a CD45RA+CCR7+ population from which TemRA cells were excluded. Sequencing input: naive CD8+ T cells from PBMCs. The cell subset or site label, as the study defines it: CD45RA+CCR7+. The receptors originated from a man aged 18-30 years in good health. Some clones in this sample may be carry-over from other donors' samples.

The chain uses TRBV5-6 and TRBJ2-2; 14 bases fit TRBD2. CDR1 and CDR2 (germline): SGHDT, YYEEEE. The V segment lost 2 bases and the J segment 4 bases; nucleotides outside the gene matches: 1. The CDR3 consists of 16 residues. The CDR3 region is CASSFGTSGSTGELFF. The CDR3 nucleotides read TGTGCCAGCAGCTTCGGGACTAGCGGGAGCACCGGGGAGCTGTTTTTT. The full variable domain, its missing parts supplied by reference TRBV5-6 and TRBJ2-2, is DAGVTQSPTHLIKTRGQQVTLRCSPKSGHDTVSWYQQALGQGPQFIFQYYEEEERQRGNFPDRFSGHQFPNYSSELNVNALLLGDSALYLCASSFGTSGSTGELFFGEGSRLTVL.

A note on this clone: Within the sample, other DNA sequences also encode this same CDR3. This chain uses TRBV7-9 with TRBJ1-4; D not resolved. Trimming removed 1 base from V and 8 bases from J, with 8 bases in between. CDR1 is SEHNR and CDR2 is FQNEAQ in the germline V gene (reference sequence). There are 13 residues in the CDR3. This CDR3 is CASSLGPREKLFF. The CDR3 bases are TGTGCCAGCAGCTTAGGTCCTAGGGAAAAACTGTTTTTT.

The chain links TRBV4-3 to TRBJ2-7, with 10 bases fitting TRBD2. The germline V gene encodes CDR1 LGHNA and CDR2 YSLEER. This CDR3 comprises 15 residues. V trimming: 6 bases; J trimming: 4 bases; junction bases outside the gene matches: 9. CDR3 sequence: CASRYVAGGGYEQYF. The CDR3, as DNA: TGCGCCAGCAGATACGTAGCGGGAGGTGGATACGAGCAGTACTTC.

The chain links TRBV19 to TRBJ2-2; 9 nucleotides align to TRBD2. J gave up 7 bases and V 7 bases, and 10 bases lay outside the gene matches. This CDR3 contains 15 residues. Germline V gene sequence: CDR1 LNHDA, CDR2 SQIVND (reference sequence). CDR3 coding DNA: TGTGCCAGTACCCACGAGCGGGAGGTAGGCGGGGAGCTGTTTTTT. This codes for CASTHEREVGGELFF.

The rearrangement uses TRBV4-3 and TRBJ2-7, with a possible D match to TRBD1 (6 bases). Trimming removed 0 bases at V and 0 bases at J, with 15 bases between. Per germline, CDR1 LGHNA and CDR2 YSLEER. The CDR3 is made up of 17 amino acids. CDR3 in DNA: TGCGCCAGCAGCCAAGATGGGGGCGTTTTGTCCTCCTACGAGCAGTACTTC. Its protein is CASSQDGGVLSSYEQYF.

V gene TRBV30 combines with J gene TRBJ1-2, with 8 bases fitting TRBD1. Trimming at V came to 3 bases and at J to 7 bases, leaving 1 base not matched to a gene. There are 11 residues in the CDR3. Germline V gene data show CDR1 as GTSNPN and CDR2 as SVGIG (reference sequence). The DNA of the CDR3 is TGTGCCTGGAGGGGGACAGGTGGCTACACCTTC. Its translation: CAWRGTGGYTF.

This CDR3 is CASVAANDYNEQFF. For the CDR3, the DNA is TGTGCCAGTGTGGCAGCAAATGATTACAATGAGCAGTTCTTC. The chain joins TRBV28 to TRBJ2-1; D remains unclear. The V end was cut by 9 bases, the J end by 4 bases, with 16 bases between. Germline values: CDR1 MDHEN, CDR2 SYDVKM. The CDR3 length is 14 residues.

CDR3 residues: CSATGTDSNQPQHF. Here the CDR3 DNA reads TGCAGCGCCACCGGGACGGATAGCAATCAGCCCCAGCATTTT. The chain uses TRBV29-1 and TRBJ1-5, with TRBD1 as a possible D gene (5 bases). CDR1 is SQVTM and CDR2 is ANQGSEA in the germline V gene. V was pared by 7 bases and J by 0 bases, with 13 bases between. The length of the CDR3 is 14 residues.

The V gene is TRBV11-2, the J gene TRBJ1-4; no reliable D call. The V and J ends lost 5 bases and 8 bases respectively, with 18 bases between them. This CDR3 is 15 amino acids long. Germline V lookup: CDR1 SGHAT, CDR2 FQNNGV. This CDR3 reads CASSLRAGTGEKLFF. CDR3 nucleotide sequence: TGTGCCAGCAGCCTAAGGGCAGGTACCGGCGAAAAACTGTTTTTT.

The genes are TRBV4-2 and TRBJ2-7; D call uncertain. Trimming took off 1 base at V and 4 bases at J, with 20 bases between the two ends. The germline CDR1 and CDR2 sequences are LGHNA and YNFKEQ. The CDR3 length is 17 residues. The CDR3 is CASSQAPSESHTYEQYF. The CDR3 DNA is TGTGCCAGCAGCCAAGCCCCGAGCGAGTCGCATACGTACGAGCAGTACTTC.

The chain couples TRBV27 to TRBJ1-5; 7 bases are shared with TRBD1. Unmatched junction bases numbered 8, after V lost 4 bases and J lost 8 bases. The V gene's germline CDR1 is MNHEY and CDR2 SMNVEV (reference sequence). The CDR3 has 14 amino acids. The DNA of the CDR3 is TGTGCCAGCAGTTCCAGGGACAGCCTGGAGCCCCAGCATTTT. Translating gives CASSSRDSLEPQHF.

The chain recombines TRBV5-1 with TRBJ1-2; no clear D. With 4 bases removed from V and 8 bases from J, the gap between germline ends came to 24 bases. Germline loops: CDR1 SGHRS, CDR2 YFSETQ. The CDR3 covers 16 residues. CDR3 sequence: CASSPEPASPVDGYTF. In DNA, the CDR3 is TGCGCCAGCAGCCCCGAACCCGCATCCCCGGTTGACGGCTACACCTTC.

This chain joins TRBV2 and TRBJ1-2; D remains ambiguous. Germline CDR1 SNHLY, CDR2 FYNNEI. The CDR3 is 14 residues long. Trimming removed 2 bases from V and 5 bases from J, with 12 bases in between. This CDR3 is CASSEKVRAYGYTF. The CDR3 nucleotides are TGTGCCAGCAGTGAAAAGGTCAGAGCTTATGGCTACACCTTC.

This clone came up once. The V call is TRBV1, the J call TRBJ2-3. TRBV1 is marked as a pseudogene. The CDR3 runs to 16 residues. The CDR3 reads CTSSPPTFGFQDTQYF. Written as DNA, the CDR3 is TGCACCAGCAGCCCCCCAACGTTTGGGTTCCAAGATACGCAGTATTTT.

V is TRBV28 and J is TRBJ1-5; tentatively, D is TRBD1 (5 bases). CDR3 length: 13 residues. V was clipped by 6 bases and J by 2 bases, with 8 bases between them. Germline V gene data show CDR1 as MDHEN and CDR2 as SYDVKM. The CDR3 DNA reads as TGTGCCAGCAGGGGGCTAGGCAATCAGCCCCAGCATTTT. Its protein is CASRGLGNQPQHF. Variable domain in full (rest from reference TRBV28 and TRBJ1-5): DVKVTQSSRYLVKRTGEKVFLECVQDMDHENMFWYRQDPGLGLRLIYFSYDVKMKEKGDIPEGYSVSREKKERFSLILESASTNQTSMYLCASRGLGNQPQHFGDGTRLSIL.

The rearrangement joins TRBV28 to TRBJ2-7; D is possibly TRBD1 (6 bases). Germline CDR1 and CDR2: MDHEN and SYDVKM. Trimming took off 8 bases at V and 2 bases at J, with 16 bases between the two ends. The CDR3 loop spans 14 amino acids. The CDR3 region is CASHPTGRPYEQYF. DNA for the CDR3: TGTGCCAGCCACCCCACAGGGAGACCCTACGAGCAGTACTTC.

The rearrangement uses TRBV9 and TRBJ2-5; D might be TRBD1 (6 bases). The CDR3 totals 16 residues. Germline V gene sequence: CDR1 SGDLS, CDR2 YYNGEE. V gave up 3 bases and J gave up 2 bases, with 17 bases separating them. The CDR3, as DNA: TGTGCCAGCAGCGCCGCAGGGACACTCCTTCAAGAGACCCAGTACTTC. Its protein product is CASSAAGTLLQETQYF.

Comments on this clone: The same CDR3 arises from other DNA sequences in this sample as well. The chain is built from TRBV29-1 and TRBJ2-7, with D perhaps given as TRBD1 or TRBD2 (6 bases each). Germline V gives CDR1 SQVTM, CDR2 ANQGSEA. CDR3 length: 13 amino acids. Trimming stripped 8 bases from V and 0 bases from J, with 14 bases between. CDR3 residues: CSCRGLSSYEQYF. CDR3 in DNA: TGCAGCTGCCGGGGGCTGAGCTCCTACGAGCAGTACTTC.

This chain connects TRBV27 to TRBJ2-7; TRBD2 might be the D (6 bases). Germline loops: CDR1 MNHEY, CDR2 SMNVEV (reference sequence). Trimming left V 8 bases short and J 4 bases short, with 12 bases between. This CDR3 is 12 amino acids long. CDR3 nucleotides: TGTGCCAGCTCCCGCGGGATATACGAGCAGTACTTC. This encodes CASSRGIYEQYF.

This chain uses TRBV27 with TRBJ2-3; no definite D call. In germline, CDR1 is MNHEY, CDR2 SMNVEV (reference sequence). This CDR3 has 14 residues. V was cut by 2 bases and J by 5 bases, with 11 bases left in between. The CDR3 is CASSLVTGQDTQYF. In DNA form, the CDR3 reads TGTGCCAGCAGTTTAGTTACGGGTCAAGATACGCAGTATTTT.

The chain joins TRBV5-1 to TRBJ2-5; unclear D gene. CDR1 and CDR2 (germline): SGHRS, YFSETQ. The CDR3 totals 15 residues. Trimming took 0 bases from V and 2 from J, leaving 11 bases between them. CDR3 bases: TGCGCCAGCAGCTTGGAAGGCCGGGCGCAAGAGACCCAGTACTTC. Translation: CASSLEGRAQETQYF.

DNA of the CDR3: TGTGCCAGCGGTCCTGGGGCCAACGTCCTGACTTTC. It encodes CASGPGANVLTF. V is TRBV5-4 and J is TRBJ2-6; D not certain. The CDR3 consists of 12 residues. V lost 7 bases to trimming and J lost 2 bases, with 4 bases between them. Germline V gene sequence: CDR1 SGHNT, CDR2 YYREEE (reference sequence).

This clone was seen a handful of times. The J gene is TRBJ1-1, the V gene TRBV29-1; D is perhaps TRBD1 (6 bases). Germline values: CDR1 SQVTM, CDR2 ANQGSEA. The CDR3 runs to 15 residues. V dropped 4 bases and J dropped 1 base, with 16 bases sitting between them. CDR3 sequence reads: CSVAPVRGQNTEAFF. The CDR3 coding sequence is TGCAGCGTTGCTCCTGTGCGGGGACAGAACACTGAAGCTTTCTTT.

This clone was observed once. Additional DNA sequences in this sample encode the identical CDR3. This sequence joins TRBV9 and TRBJ2-7; perhaps TRBD2 as D (6 bases). V was cut by 4 bases and J by 4 bases, with 12 bases left in between. CDR1 is SGDLS and CDR2 is YYNGEE in the germline V gene. There are 13 residues in the CDR3. The CDR3 spells CASSPGSGYEQYF. The CDR3 DNA reads as TGTGCCAGCAGCCCGGGGAGCGGGTACGAGCAGTACTTC.

The rearrangement links TRBV29-1 to TRBJ2-7; the D gene is possibly TRBD2 (5 bases). The CDR3 loop spans 13 amino acids. Germline values: CDR1 SQVTM, CDR2 ANQGSEA. Trimming took 4 bases from V and 4 from J, leaving 14 bases between them. The CDR3 here is CSVADGGSYEQYF. In nucleotides, the CDR3 is TGCAGCGTTGCGGACGGAGGTAGTTACGAGCAGTACTTC.

The chain couples TRBV28 to TRBJ2-7; D gene unclear. Germline V lookup: CDR1 MDHEN, CDR2 SYDVKM. The CDR3 covers 15 residues. The V end was cut by 4 bases, the J end by 4 bases, with 17 bases between. The chain's CDR3 is CASSSPLESGYEQYF. The CDR3, as DNA: TGTGCCAGCAGTTCCCCCTTGGAGAGTGGATACGAGCAGTACTTC.